Listed below are T cell receptor beta chains from one sample, sequenced in a study of naive and memory T cell subsets. TCRdb independently ran MiXCR on the UMI-ligation and nested PCR reads; one entry per CDR3 protein. The sample lists just over 80,000 distinct CDR3 sequences; 9% were seen once. The sequencing sample was made of naive CD8+ T cells from blood. All receptors derive from a human donor in good health. The CDR3 runs from the conserved cysteine through the conserved F or W. The order of the fields is clone size, V gene, D gene, J gene, CDR3 DNA, CDR3 protein. The D gene is left open where the match is weak. Expanded clones get a size class; other rows say once, few or many, or leave the size out.

few	TRBV27	TRBD2	TRBJ2-5	TGTGCCAGCAGTTACCCGGGGGGGGAGACCCAGTACTTC	CASSYPGGETQYF
many	TRBV11-2	-	TRBJ1-5	TGTGCCAGCAGCCTCATGGCGGTATCGGGTCAGCCCCAGCATTTT	CASSLMAVSGQPQHF
-	TRBV10-3	-	TRBJ1-1	TGTGCCGTAACCCCAGAGGGGAACACTGAAGCTTTCTTT	CAVTPEGNTEAFF
-	TRBV6-5	-	TRBJ2-5	TGTGCCAGCAGTTATTTTGGTTCCAAAGAGACCCAGTACTTC	CASSYFGSKETQYF
many	TRBV29-1	-	TRBJ1-1	TGCAGCGGTGAGGTGAACACTGAAGCTTTCTTT	CSGEVNTEAFF
few	TRBV30	TRBD2	TRBJ2-4	TGTGCCTGGAGTGTAATCGGGAGGGCGTACATTCAGTACTTC	CAWSVIGRAYIQYF
few	TRBV6-6	TRBD2	TRBJ2-7	TGTGCCAGCAGTTACTCGGCTAGCGGGAGTGGCGAGCAGTACTTC	CASSYSASGSGEQYF
many	TRBV6-2/TRBV6-3	TRBD2	TRBJ2-1	TGTGCCAGCAGTCTTAGCGGGAGCCCCTACAATGAGCAGTTCTTC	CASSLSGSPYNEQFF
few	TRBV20-1	TRBD2	TRBJ2-7	TGCAGCGTAGCGGGAGTCTACGAGCAGTACTTC	CSVAGVYEQYF
many	TRBV30	TRBD2	TRBJ2-7	TGTGCCTGGAGTTGGGCTAGCGGGCTCTCCTACGAGCAGTACTTC	CAWSWASGLSYEQYF
many	TRBV9	-	TRBJ2-1	TGTGCCAGCAGGCCTGGGGGAAGCTCCTACAATGAGCAGTTCTTC	CASRPGGSSYNEQFF
few	TRBV4-1	TRBD1	TRBJ1-5	TGCGCCAGCAGCCGATCCGGACAGGCTAGCAATCAGCCCCAGCATTTT	CASSRSGQASNQPQHF
few	TRBV4-3	-	TRBJ2-2	TGCGCCAGCAGCCAAGAAGTAAGGGGCCACGGGGAGCTGTTTTTT	CASSQEVRGHGELFF
many	TRBV5-1	TRBD2	TRBJ2-3	TGCGCCAGCCAGACTAGCGGGAGTCCAGATACGCAGTATTTT	CASQTSGSPDTQYF
few	TRBV5-1	-	TRBJ2-7	TGCGCCAGCAGCTTGGAGGGCATCGGCTACGAGCAGTACTTC	CASSLEGIGYEQYF
few	TRBV29-1	-	TRBJ1-1	TGCAGCGTTGGTGGCAGAGGCACTGAAGCTTTCTTT	CSVGGRGTEAFF